The clone carrying this TCR beta chain was seen ten or more times. Its antigen is not identified. The data derive from a study of T cells after posttransplantation cyclophosphamide. General study points: Skin or GI-infiltrating T cells shared few TRB sequences with blood. Recipient CMV seropositivity and CMV reactivation strongly tracked TRB clonality. Later blood repertoires were often dominated by clones from the donor CD8+ memory compartment.

Cyclophosphamide on days +3 and +4 followed busulfan-fludarabine conditioning and a marrow graft. Using immunoSEQ multiplex PCR, the repertoire was profiled, and TCRdb retains in-frame clones only, with some absent. The sample has under 15,000 clones, none seen only once. Trimming stripped 5 bases from V and 0 bases from J, with 12 bases between. There are 15 residues in the CDR3. The V gene's germline CDR1 is SGDLS and CDR2 YYNGEE. Here the sequenced sample was PBMCs, taken after allogeneic stem cell transplant with posttransplant cyclophosphamide. This TCR was recovered from a female patient in her 40s who received an allogeneic stem cell transplant from an unrelated donor, was CMV-positive, and had acute GVHD only. Among the T cells, some may be from the graft donor. This sequence joins TRBV9 and TRBJ1-3; D not certain. CDR3 sequence (DNA): TGTGCCAGCAGTCTCGACGGGAACTCTGGAAACACCATATATTTT. Translation: CASSLDGNSGNTIYF.